This record covers a single TCR beta chain. Here immunoSEQ multiplex PCR was the method, and the copy in TCRdb shows in-frame clones only, minus some. The sample lists roughly 260,000 clones, around 92% occurring once. This sample is drawn from a study of blood T cell repertoires in COVID-19. This CDR3 region has 16 residues. Germline V gene data show CDR1 as SGHDT and CDR2 as YYEEEE. The J segment lost 7 bases and the V segment lost 4 bases, leaving 8 bases of the junction unmatched. The source of this sequence is a person aged 18 to 35 with COVID-19, enrolled during active disease. The sample comprised peripheral blood. V and J are TRBV5-6 and TRBJ2-2, with 12 positions matching TRBD2. CDR3 residues: CASSLRLAGDHGELFF. The CDR3 DNA is TGTGCCAGCAGCCTCCGACTAGCGGGAGACCACGGGGAGCTGTTTTTT.